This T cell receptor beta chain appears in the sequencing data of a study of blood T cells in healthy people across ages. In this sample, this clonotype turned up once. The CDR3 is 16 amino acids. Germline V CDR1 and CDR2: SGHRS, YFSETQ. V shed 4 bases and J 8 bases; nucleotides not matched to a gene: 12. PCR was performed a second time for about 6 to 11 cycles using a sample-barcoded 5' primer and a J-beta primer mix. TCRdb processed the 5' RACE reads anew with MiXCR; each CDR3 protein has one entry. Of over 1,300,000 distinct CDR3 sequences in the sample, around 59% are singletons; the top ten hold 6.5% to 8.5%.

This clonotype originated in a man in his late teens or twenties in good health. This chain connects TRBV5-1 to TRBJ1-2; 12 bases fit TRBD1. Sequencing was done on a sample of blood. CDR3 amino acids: CASSRGGTGGAEGYTF. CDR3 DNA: TGCGCCAGCAGCCGGGGAGGGACAGGGGGCGCGGAAGGCTACACCTTC.